This is a list of T cell receptor beta chains from one sample in a study of OX40 agonist ivuxolimab in advanced cancers. Data came from immunoSEQ multiplex PCR; TCRdb stores just in-frame clones and leaves some out. This sample has under 80,000 clones; about 94% occur once, and the top ten carry 6.2%. Sequencing used CD4+ or CD8+ T cells sorted from blood, obtained in a trial of the OX40 agonist ivuxolimab. Receptors originate from an adult with an advanced solid tumor such as melanoma, head and neck, liver or kidney cancer. Both conserved end residues are part of each CDR3. The order of the fields is J gene, V gene, CDR3 protein.

>TRBJ2-1|TRBV27
CASSLGGAPNEQFF
>TRBJ1-1|TRBV5-1
CASSLSGNENTEAFF
>TRBJ1-2|TRBV27
CASSLTGVYGYTF
>TRBJ2-3|TRBV2
CASRKTSGSSDTQYF
>TRBJ2-7|TRBV6-1
CASTLPQAGYEQYF
>TRBJ1-2|TRBV27
CASSLGENYGYTF
>TRBJ2-6|TRBV9
CASSADSSGANVLTF
>TRBJ2-7|TRBV7-9
CASSLGEGGYEQYF
>TRBJ2-1|TRBV11-2
CASSFTTNEQFF
>TRBJ2-7|TRBV9
CASSVGGTFSYEQYF
>TRBJ2-2|TRBV5-1
CASRFSGELFF
>TRBJ1-2|TRBV7-2
CASSFFDRVLPGYTF
>TRBJ1-1|TRBV11-2
CASTTGRNTEAFF
>TRBJ2-3|TRBV29-1
CSVEDRVTDTQYF
>TRBJ2-3|TRBV28
CASSLTGLTDTQYF
>TRBJ2-7|TRBV9
CASSVGVAGNEQYF
>TRBJ2-5|TRBV2
CASSEPGQETQYF
>TRBJ2-7|TRBV7-9
CASSPPGTYEQYF
>TRBJ2-1|TRBV7-9
CASSLGRGEQFF
>TRBJ2-1|TRBV5-1
CASRETGGNEQFF
>TRBJ1-2|TRBV6-1
CASSEQDRGSNYGYTF
>TRBJ1-5|TRBV14
CASSQDWRGNQPQHF
>TRBJ2-2|TRBV27
CASSPQGWNTGELFF
>TRBJ1-2|TRBV19
CASSAGTNYGYTF
>TRBJ2-7|TRBV30
CAWSVRGYEQYF
>TRBJ1-3|TRBV2
CASTPANSGNTIYF
>TRBJ1-5|TRBV11-2
CASSLGAVSNQPQHF
>TRBJ1-1|TRBV7-8
CASSLDDTTEAFF
>TRBJ2-3|TRBV4-1
CASSQEGVAATDTQYF
>TRBJ2-1|TRBV6-4
CASSETAGEQFF
>TRBJ2-1|TRBV6-5
CASSYGPSSYNEQFF
>TRBJ2-5|TRBV5-4
CASSALSLQETQYF
>TRBJ2-1|TRBV15
CATSKHLGGGQFF
>TRBJ1-2|TRBV19
CASSVRPGANYGYTF
>TRBJ1-5|TRBV2
CASSVEGVNQPQHF
>TRBJ1-2|TRBV4-3
CASSPGQGYGYTF
>TRBJ2-1|TRBV12-5
CASGPDPYNEQFF
>TRBJ1-1|TRBV4-1
CASSPLRERMNTEAFF
>TRBJ2-1|TRBV5-4
CASSLGWSNVDEQFF
>TRBJ2-5|TRBV4-1
CASSPETGSRETQYF
>TRBJ2-3|TRBV11-2
CASTWSGDTQYF
>TRBJ2-7|TRBV11-2
CASSLTEYEQYF
>TRBJ2-7|TRBV2
CASSTRQPPYEQYF
>TRBJ2-1|TRBV7-3
CASSVAGGIDEQFF
>TRBJ2-5|TRBV4-1
CASSQDWGAQETQYF
>TRBJ1-2|TRBV19
CASSSHRVPYGYTF
>TRBJ1-5|TRBV2
CASSEGVTGDQPQHF
>TRBJ2-5|TRBV7-2
CASSPLGGGEETQYF
>TRBJ1-3|TRBV9
CASSVGGGGNTIYF
>TRBJ1-5|TRBV27
CASSSGGGNQPQHF
>TRBJ2-1|TRBV4-3
CASSHVWGEYNEQFF
>TRBJ2-7|TRBV6-5
CASSYSPGGEQYF
>TRBJ1-3|TRBV4-1
CASSGMGNTIYF
>TRBJ2-7|TRBV5-4
CASSLQGAREQYF
>TRBJ2-1|TRBV29-1
CSVEDGTVTSSYNEQFF
>TRBJ2-3|TRBV7-6
CASSLAGVSTDTQYF
>TRBJ2-1|TRBV14
CASSLGAANEQFF
>TRBJ1-2|TRBV27
CASSLSPTGDYGYTF
>TRBJ2-2|TRBV27
CASSLPGARTGELFF